One and the same sample provided the 11 T cell receptor beta chains below, sequenced in a study of T cell responses to AZD1222 COVID-19 vaccine. Clones were read by immunoSEQ multiplex PCR, and TCRdb kept only the in-frame ones, dropping some. The sample includes more than 50,000 clones, 70% to 90% of them seen just once. The source material was peripheral blood, sampled on day 0 of AZD1222 vaccination. The receptors derive from an adult in good health.

V gene TRBV7-2 combines with J gene TRBJ2-7; a possible D gene is TRBD2 (6 bases). Trimming removed 3 bases from V and 1 base from J, with 10 bases in between. Looked up from germline, CDR1 is SGHTA and CDR2 is FQGNSA. CDR3 length: 14 amino acids. CDR3 in amino acids: CASSFGRESYEQYF. DNA for the CDR3: TGTGCCAGCAGCTTTGGGCGGGAATCCTACGAGCAGTACTTC. The full variable domain, in which reference TRBV7-2 and TRBJ2-7 provide the parts outside the CDR3, is GAGVSQSPSNKVTEKGKDVELRCDPISGHTALYWYRQSLGQGLEFLIYFQGNSAPDKSGLPSDRFSAERTGGSVSTLTIQRTQQEDSAVYLCASSFGRESYEQYFGPGTRLTVT.

This clone was observed a handful of times. The chain combines TRBV7-9 with TRBJ1-4; D is unclear. This CDR3 comprises 15 residues. The germline gives CDR1 SEHNR, CDR2 FQNEAQ (reference sequence). Between the trimmed V and J ends, which lost 5 bases and 0 bases, there was a span of 10 bases. In nucleotides, the CDR3 is TGTGCCAGCAGCGGCCACAGCGCAACTAATGAAAAACTGTTTTTT. Protein sequence: CASSGHSATNEKLFF.

The rearrangement joins TRBV7-2 to TRBJ2-6, with 8 bases that match TRBD1. Germline CDR1 is SGHTA and CDR2 is FQGNSA. The CDR3 covers 18 residues. With V trimmed by 5 bases and J by 0 bases, 9 bases remained unmatched. As DNA, the CDR3 is TGTGCCAGCAGCACACGGACAGGGACAATCTCTGGGGCCAACGTCCTGACTTTC. Its protein product is CASSTRTGTISGANVLTF.

The chain uses TRBV28 and TRBJ2-7, with D maybe TRBD1 (6 bases). Germline V gives CDR1 MDHEN, CDR2 SYDVKM. V gave up 4 bases and J gave up 2 bases, with 15 bases separating them. This CDR3 has 15 residues. In DNA form, the CDR3 reads TGTGCCAGCAGTTCCGCCGGGACACGGACCTACGAGCAGTACTTC. Translated, it gives CASSSAGTRTYEQYF.

The chain uses TRBV5-1 and TRBJ1-1; D is perhaps TRBD1 (6 bases). CDR3 size: 13 residues. Germline V lookup: CDR1 SGHRS, CDR2 YFSETQ. The V gene lost 2 bases and the J gene lost 9 bases, with 14 bases spanning the gap. CDR3 in amino acids: CASSLITGSQAFF. The CDR3 DNA reads TGCGCCAGCAGCTTAATAACAGGGAGTCAAGCTTTCTTT. Full variable domain (missing parts from reference TRBV5-1 and TRBJ1-1): KAGVTQTPRYLIKTRGQQVTLSCSPISGHRSVSWYQQTPGQGLQFLFEYFSETQRNKGNFPGRFSGRQFSNSRSEMNVSTLELGDSALYLCASSLITGSQAFFGQGTRLTVV.

The gene calls are TRBV5-8 and TRBJ1-5; TRBD1 matches at 8 bases. The J segment lost 6 bases and the V segment lost 0 bases, leaving 11 bases of the junction unmatched. Germline CDR1 is SGHTS and CDR2 is YDEGEE. The CDR3 extends over 17 amino acids. The CDR3 reads CASSLDVRGPLIQPQHF. The DNA for the CDR3 is TGTGCCAGCAGCTTGGATGTCAGGGGGCCTCTGATTCAGCCCCAGCATTTT.

The chain is built from TRBV5-8 and TRBJ2-7; TRBD1 matches at 7 bases. Looked up from germline, CDR1 is SGHTS and CDR2 is YDEGEE. This CDR3 has 14 amino acids. V was pared by 1 base and J by 3 bases, with 4 bases of the junction left unmatched. Here the CDR3 reads CASSLQTGFYEQYF. In DNA, the CDR3 is TGTGCCAGCAGCTTGCAGACAGGGTTCTACGAGCAGTACTTC.

The CDR3 bases are TGTGCCAGTAGTGGGGGACAGGGAGTCAATCAGCCCCAGCATTTT. This encodes CASSGGQGVNQPQHF. The chain employs TRBV19 and TRBJ1-5; 9 bases agree with TRBD1. The CDR3 contains 15 residues. Germline V gene data show CDR1 as LNHDA and CDR2 as SQIVND (reference sequence). The V gene end was trimmed by 5 bases and the J gene end by 3 bases; junction bases not matched to a gene: 5.

This clone was picked up one time. The CDR3 bases are TGTGCCATTAAAGGCCAGGGGGAACGCCTCTACGAGCAGTACTTC. Amino acid sequence: CAIKGQGERLYEQYF. V gene TRBV10-3 combines with J gene TRBJ2-7, with 7 nucleotides matching TRBD1. The V gene's germline CDR1 is ENHRY and CDR2 SYGVKD. V lost 9 bases and J lost 3; bases outside the gene matches: 14. The CDR3 is 15 amino acids.

This clone was observed a few times. J is TRBJ1-1 and V is TRBV10-3; 9 bases match TRBD1. The trim removed 5 bases at V and 2 bases at J, leaving 3 bases unmatched. CDR1 ENHRY and CDR2 SYGVKD come from the germline V gene. This CDR3 has 14 amino acids. The CDR3 DNA sequence: TGTGCCATCAGTTGGACAGGGGTAAACACTGAAGCTTTCTTT. It specifies CAISWTGVNTEAFF.

This chain joins TRBV5-6 and TRBJ2-2, with 9 bases identical to TRBD1. From germline, CDR1 is SGHDT and CDR2 YYEEEE. After removal of 4 bases from V and 6 bases from J, the junction contained 10 bases not matched to a gene. CDR3 size: 16 residues. This chain's CDR3 is CASSRDRGVAAGELFF. DNA for the CDR3: TGTGCCAGCAGCCGCGACAGGGGGGTAGCGGCCGGGGAGCTGTTTTTT.